Listed here are 3 T cell receptor beta chains from one sample, sequenced in a study of T-cell reconstitution after alpha-beta-depleted transplantation in children. Preparation of the TCRbeta library involved a method that used unique molecular identifiers. TCRdb used MiXCR to reprocess the PCR reads, holding one entry per CDR3 protein. The sample shows hundreds of thousands of distinct CDR3 sequences, about a tenth of them seen only once. The material sequenced was PBMCs, taken before TCRalphabeta/CD19-depleted stem cell transplant. Source of these receptors: a child less than two years old with acute myeloid leukemia, due to receive a stem cell transplant.

This clonotype has a count of ten or more. The V gene is TRBV6-2 or TRBV6-3, the J gene TRBJ2-7, with 10 bases lining up with TRBD2. The germline V gene has CDR1 MNHEY and CDR2 SVGEGT. V trimming: 4 bases; J trimming: 3 bases; junction bases outside the gene matches: 6. The CDR3 loop spans 15 amino acids. The CDR3 is CASSLSGRAHYEQYF. The DNA of the CDR3 is TGTGCCAGCAGTTTAAGCGGGAGGGCCCACTACGAGCAGTACTTC.

This clonotype was detected a few times. The rearrangement links TRBV20-1 to TRBJ2-3; D is perhaps TRBD1 or TRBD2 (5 bases each). Germline CDR1 is DFQATT and CDR2 is SNEGSKA (reference sequence). This CDR3 is built from 15 residues. V was clipped by 0 bases and J by 6 bases, with 16 bases between them. CDR3 region: CSARDLRDPADTQYF. CDR3 coding DNA: TGCAGTGCTAGAGACCTCCGGGACCCCGCGGATACGCAGTATTTT.

A word on this clonotype: With a much larger clone just one base away, this may be a read error. The V call is TRBV3-1, the J call TRBJ2-1; 8 nucleotides match TRBD1. The CDR3 runs 17 residues. CDR1 is LGHDT and CDR2 is YNNKEL in the germline V gene (reference sequence). The CDR3 DNA follows: TGTGCCAGCTGCCAAGATCGTCCAGGGGGCCCTCACAATGAGCAGTTCTTC. It yields the protein CASCQDRPGGPHNEQFF.